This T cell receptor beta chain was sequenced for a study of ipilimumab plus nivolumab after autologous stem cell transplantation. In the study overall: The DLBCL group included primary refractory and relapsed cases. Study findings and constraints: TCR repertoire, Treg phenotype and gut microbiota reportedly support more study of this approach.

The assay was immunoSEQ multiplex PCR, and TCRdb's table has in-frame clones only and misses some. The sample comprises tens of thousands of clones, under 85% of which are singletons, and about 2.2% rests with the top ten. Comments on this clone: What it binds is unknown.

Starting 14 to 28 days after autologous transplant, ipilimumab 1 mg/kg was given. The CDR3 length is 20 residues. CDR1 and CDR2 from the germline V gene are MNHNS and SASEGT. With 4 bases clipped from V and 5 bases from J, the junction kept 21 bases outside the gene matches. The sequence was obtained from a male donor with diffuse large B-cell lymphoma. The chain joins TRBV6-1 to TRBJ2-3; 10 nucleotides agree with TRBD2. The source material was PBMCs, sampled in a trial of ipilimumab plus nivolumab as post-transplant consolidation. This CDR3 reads CASSAGGLAGVYGSGDTQYF. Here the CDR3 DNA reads TGTGCCAGCAGTGCAGGGGGTCTAGCGGGGGTTTATGGTAGCGGAGATACGCAGTATTTT.